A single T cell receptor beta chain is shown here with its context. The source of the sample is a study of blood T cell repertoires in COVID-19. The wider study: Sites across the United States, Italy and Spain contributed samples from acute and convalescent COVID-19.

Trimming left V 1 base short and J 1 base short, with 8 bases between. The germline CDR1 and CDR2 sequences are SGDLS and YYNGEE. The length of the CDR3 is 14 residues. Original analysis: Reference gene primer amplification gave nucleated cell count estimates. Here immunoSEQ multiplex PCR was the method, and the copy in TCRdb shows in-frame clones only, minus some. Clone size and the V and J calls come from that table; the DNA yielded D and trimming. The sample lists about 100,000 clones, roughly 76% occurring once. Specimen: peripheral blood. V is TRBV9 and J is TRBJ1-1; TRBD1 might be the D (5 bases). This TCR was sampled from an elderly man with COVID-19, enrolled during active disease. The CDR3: CASSVRDSNTEAFF. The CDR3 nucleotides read TGTGCCAGCAGCGTAAGGGACTCGAACACTGAAGCTTTCTTT. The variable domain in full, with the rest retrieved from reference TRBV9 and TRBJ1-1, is DSGVTQTPKHLITATGQRVTLRCSPRSGDLSVYWYQQSLDQGLQFLIQYYNGEERAKGNILERFSAQQFPDLHSELNLSSLELGDSALYFCASSVRDSNTEAFFGQGTRLTVV.